This T cell receptor (beta chain) was identified in a study of CD8+ T cells in alopecia areata. Study-level background: The drug, oral tofacitinib, was given to treated patients at 5 to 10 mg twice daily. Study conclusions and caveats: Scalp sequencing also captures normal skin's resident alphabeta T cells. On tofacitinib, scalp and blood still held many of the expanded lesional clones.

This clone was seen a handful of times. Its target is not known. V lost 5 bases to trimming and J lost 2 bases, with 13 bases between them. The CDR3 runs 14 residues. Per the germline V gene, CDR1 is SGHAT and CDR2 is FQNNGV. cDNA serving as the sequencing template came from extracted, reverse transcribed RNA. Profiled with immunoSEQ multiplex PCR; TCRdb holds only in-frame clones, not every one. The profile shows some 180,000 clones, about half of them singletons. Indicated treatment: oral pan-JAK inhibitor, 5-10 mg twice daily. This TCR was sampled from a human donor with alopecia areata. The chain couples TRBV11-2 to TRBJ2-7; the D is unclear. Sequencing used CD8+ T cells sorted from blood, obtained around week 53, from a patient treated with tofacitinib. The DNA for the CDR3 is TGTGCCAGCAGCCCCCGGGTCCCAACCTACGAGCAGTACTTC. Protein product: CASSPRVPTYEQYF.